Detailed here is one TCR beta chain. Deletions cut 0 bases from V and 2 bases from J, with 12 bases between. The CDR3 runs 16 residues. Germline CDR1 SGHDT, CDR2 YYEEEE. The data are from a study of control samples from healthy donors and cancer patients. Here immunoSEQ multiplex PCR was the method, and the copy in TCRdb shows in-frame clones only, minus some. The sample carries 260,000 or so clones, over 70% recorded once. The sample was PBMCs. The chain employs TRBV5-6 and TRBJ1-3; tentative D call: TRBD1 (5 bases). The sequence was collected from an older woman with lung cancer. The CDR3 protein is CASSLGAREAGNTIYF. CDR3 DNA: TGTGCCAGCAGCTTGGGGGCCAGGGAAGCTGGAAACACCATATATTTT.